These 26 T cell receptor beta chains were sequenced from one sample in a study of T cell repertoires in ileal Crohn's disease. Some clones are missing from TCRdb's copy, which holds only in-frame ones; the method was immunoSEQ multiplex PCR. The data show 5,600 or so clones, around 85% seen once. Specimen: ileal tissue. Every receptor here comes from an adult with Crohn's disease.

The gene calls are TRBV4-2 and TRBJ1-1, with D unclear. The CDR3 has 15 residues. Germline lookup yields CDR1 LGHNA and CDR2 YNFKEQ. V was trimmed by 4 bases and J by 9 bases, leaving 21 bases between them. Written as DNA, the CDR3 is TGTGCCAGCAGCCTCGAGTGGGGAGGGCCCCCTAAAGCTTTCTTT. Its translation is CASSLEWGGPPKAFF.

The chain links TRBV11-2 to TRBJ1-2, with D unresolved. Trimming took 1 base from V and 1 from J, leaving 16 bases between them. The CDR3 length is 17 residues. Germline V lookup: CDR1 SGHAT, CDR2 FQNNGV. The CDR3, as DNA: TGTGCCAGCAGCTTAGTCTTATCCACAGACCTTAACTATGGCTACACCTTC. It encodes CASSLVLSTDLNYGYTF.

This chain links TRBV15 with TRBJ1-5; the D is unclear. CDR1 is LNHNV and CDR2 is YYDKDF in the germline V gene (reference sequence). Trimming took 0 bases from V and 6 from J, leaving 12 bases between them. This CDR3 spans 15 amino acids. The CDR3 nucleotides are TGTGCCACCAGCAGAGATGCGGGAGGGCCTCAGCCCCAGCATTTT. Translating it yields CATSRDAGGPQPQHF. Together with reference TRBV15 and TRBJ1-5, the CDR3 gives the full variable domain: DAMVIQNPRYQVTQFGKPVTLSCSQTLNHNVMYWYQQKSSQAPKLLFHYYDKDFNNEADTPDNFQSRRPNTSFCFLDIRSPGLGDTAMYLCATSRDAGGPQPQHFGDGTRLSIL.

In regard to this clone: A much larger clonotype is one base distant, so this may be a read error. The chain employs TRBV29-1 and TRBJ2-1; 9 bases are shared with TRBD2. Germline V gives CDR1 SQVTM, CDR2 ANQGSEA. This CDR3 spans 14 amino acids. The CDR3 loop reads CSVDGGGAHNEPFF. CDR3 DNA: TGCAGCGTTGACGGCGGGGGGGCCCACAATGAGCCGTTCTTC.

The chain is built from TRBV6-5 and TRBJ2-7; D is unclear. In germline, CDR1 is MNHEY, CDR2 SVGAGI. The V end was cut by 0 bases, the J end by 8 bases, with 5 bases between. The CDR3 length is 11 residues. The CDR3 protein is CASSYSDKQYF. CDR3 in DNA: TGTGCCAGCAGTTACTCAGACAAGCAGTACTTC.

V and J are TRBV6-5 and TRBJ2-7; 10 bases match TRBD1. Looked up from germline, CDR1 is MNHEY and CDR2 is SVGAGI. This CDR3 spans 16 amino acids. V lost 4 bases to trimming and J lost 2 bases; unmatched junction nucleotides: 8. The CDR3 loop reads CASSFHSGTGAYEQYF. CDR3 DNA sequence: TGTGCCAGCAGTTTCCACTCCGGGACAGGGGCCTACGAGCAGTACTTC.

The chain uses TRBV21-1 and TRBJ1-5; the table names TRBD1, a call not compared with the DNA. TRBV21-1 is termed a pseudogene. The CDR3 totals 19 residues. The CDR3 coding sequence is TGTGCCAGCAGCCTTGAAAAAAAGCCTGGGACAGGGAACAATCAGCCCCAGCATTTT. It encodes CASSLEKKPGTGNNQPQHF.

J is TRBJ2-7 and V is TRBV19; the D gene is possibly TRBD1 (5 bases). In germline, CDR1 is LNHDA, CDR2 SQIVND (reference sequence). Trimming took 5 bases from V and 1 from J, leaving 12 bases between them. The CDR3 is 14 amino acids. This chain's CDR3 is CASSQPGQSYEQYF. DNA for the CDR3: TGTGCCAGTAGTCAGCCAGGGCAGTCCTACGAGCAGTACTTC.

V usage is TRBV5-6 and J usage is TRBJ2-2, with 7 nucleotides matching TRBD2. Germline CDR1 reads SGHDT; CDR2 reads YYEEEE. The CDR3 contains 16 residues. V shed 4 bases and J 5 bases; nucleotides not matched to a gene: 11. The CDR3: CASSPRPGTTTGELFF. The CDR3 DNA is TGTGCCAGCAGCCCGCGTCCCGGGACTACAACCGGGGAGCTGTTTTTT.

This chain joins TRBV27 and TRBJ2-5; TRBD2 matches 10 bases. Per germline, CDR1 MNHEY and CDR2 SMNVEV (reference sequence). The CDR3 is 14 residues long. V lost 6 bases to trimming and J lost 5 bases; unmatched junction nucleotides: 6. CDR3 protein: CASRNLAGAETQYF. CDR3 bases: TGTGCCAGCAGAAATCTAGCGGGGGCGGAGACCCAGTACTTC.

The J gene is TRBJ2-7, the V gene TRBV12-5; the D gene is possibly TRBD1 (6 bases). This CDR3 has 15 amino acids. The V end lost 8 bases, the J end lost 1 base, and 18 bases lay between the germline ends. The V gene's germline CDR1 is LGHNT and CDR2 FRNRAP. The DNA of the CDR3 is TGTGCTAGTCAGCCCCGGGACACCGGATCCTACGAGCAGTACTTC. This sequence encodes CASQPRDTGSYEQYF.

The chain joins TRBV2 to TRBJ2-5; no clear D. The V gene lost 6 bases and the J gene lost 2 bases, with 7 bases spanning the gap. Germline assignment: CDR1 SNHLY and CDR2 FYNNEI. This CDR3 is built from 12 residues. The CDR3 bases are TGTGCCAGCAGAGCGAATCAAGAGACCCAGTACTTC. Protein: CASRANQETQYF.

V and J are TRBV6-1 and TRBJ1-5; TRBD1 might be the D (6 bases). The CDR3 sequence is 15 residues long. V shed 3 bases and J shed 1 base, with 10 bases lying between them. Looked up from germline, CDR1 is MNHNS and CDR2 is SASEGT. CDR3 DNA: TGTGCCAGCAGTGATGGGGGCGTGAGCAATCAGCCCCAGCATTTT. It yields the protein CASSDGGVSNQPQHF.

This clone was observed a few times. Additional DNA sequences in this sample encode the identical CDR3. CDR3 protein: CASSLGPGGEQYF. CDR3 nucleotides: TGCGCCAGCAGCTTGGGGCCAGGGGGGGAGCAGTACTTC. The J gene is TRBJ2-7, the V gene TRBV5-1; perhaps TRBD1 as D (7 bases). The CDR3 sequence is 13 residues long. V was clipped by 0 bases and J by 7 bases, with 11 bases between them. In germline, CDR1 is SGHRS, CDR2 YFSETQ.

This clone appeared once. V gene TRBV6-1 combines with J gene TRBJ1-5; 9 bases map to TRBD1. Germline CDR1 is MNHNS and CDR2 is SASEGT. The CDR3 has 15 residues. V was clipped by 5 bases and J by 4 bases; unmatched bases: 6. The CDR3 loop reads CASSFRGTGNQPQHF. As DNA, the CDR3 is TGTGCCAGCAGTTTCAGGGGGACAGGGAATCAGCCCCAGCATTTT.

The gene calls are TRBV5-1 and TRBJ2-5; TRBD1 agrees at 7 bases. Germline trimming cut 7 bases from V and 0 bases from J; bases unmatched to any gene: 12. Germline V lookup: CDR1 SGHRS, CDR2 YFSETQ. The CDR3 sequence is 16 residues long. The CDR3 spells CASCRVTGADQETQYF. The DNA of the CDR3 is TGCGCCAGCTGCCGCGTAACAGGGGCTGACCAAGAGACCCAGTACTTC. Supplemented by reference TRBV5-1 and TRBJ2-5, the full variable domain reads KAGVTQTPRYLIKTRGQQVTLSCSPISGHRSVSWYQQTPGQGLQFLFEYFSETQRNKGNFPGRFSGRQFSNSRSEMNVSTLELGDSALYLCASCRVTGADQETQYFGPGTRLLVL.

V and J are TRBV15 and TRBJ2-7; D is perhaps TRBD1 (5 bases). This CDR3 region has 14 residues. CDR1 and CDR2 from the germline V gene are LNHNV and YYDKDF (reference sequence). The ends were cut back, 4 bases at V and 5 bases at J, with 15 bases in the middle. The CDR3: CATSTSREFDEQYF. Written as DNA, the CDR3 is TGTGCCACCAGCACGTCCAGGGAATTCGACGAGCAGTACTTC. Supplemented by reference TRBV15 and TRBJ2-7, the full variable domain reads DAMVIQNPRYQVTQFGKPVTLSCSQTLNHNVMYWYQQKSSQAPKLLFHYYDKDFNNEADTPDNFQSRRPNTSFCFLDIRSPGLGDTAMYLCATSTSREFDEQYFGPGTRLTVT.

The chain links TRBV6-5 to TRBJ1-1, with D perhaps matching TRBD1 (6 bases). This CDR3 has 16 amino acids. Between the trimmed V and J ends, which lost 0 bases and 0 bases, there was a span of 11 bases. Looked up from germline, CDR1 is MNHEY and CDR2 is SVGAGI. The CDR3 protein is CASSYSRGGMNTEAFF. CDR3 coding DNA: TGTGCCAGCAGTTACTCCAGGGGCGGTATGAACACTGAAGCTTTCTTT.

V and J are TRBV27 and TRBJ1-6; 8 nucleotides agree with TRBD1. This CDR3 spans 14 amino acids. The germline V gene encodes CDR1 MNHEY and CDR2 SMNVEV (reference sequence). The ends lost 2 bases at V and 7 bases at J; junction bases unmatched: 1. CDR3 nucleotides: TGTGCCAGCAGTTTAAGACAGGGGAATTCACCCCTCCACTTT. Its translation: CASSLRQGNSPLHF.

The CDR3 sequence: CASSLGLSYNSPLHF. Written as DNA, the CDR3 is TGTGCCAGCAGTTTAGGGCTGAGCTATAATTCACCCCTCCACTTT. This chain joins TRBV27 and TRBJ1-6; no definite D call. The CDR3 is made up of 15 amino acids. The V gene's germline CDR1 is MNHEY and CDR2 SMNVEV (reference sequence). Trimming removed 2 bases from V and 3 bases from J, with 8 bases in between.

The chain joins TRBV28 to TRBJ2-7; 8 nucleotides agree with TRBD1. Per germline, CDR1 MDHEN and CDR2 SYDVKM. There are 14 residues in the CDR3. Trimming removed 8 bases from V and 4 bases from J; junction bases left unmatched: 10. This chain's CDR3 is CASSTTGARYEQYF. As DNA, the CDR3 is TGTGCCAGCTCCACGACAGGGGCTAGGTACGAGCAGTACTTC. The full variable domain, in which reference TRBV28 and TRBJ2-7 provide the parts outside the CDR3, is DVKVTQSSRYLVKRTGEKVFLECVQDMDHENMFWYRQDPGLGLRLIYFSYDVKMKEKGDIPEGYSVSREKKERFSLILESASTNQTSMYLCASSTTGARYEQYFGPGTRLTVT.

The CDR3 sequence is CASSLEGDYGYTF. The CDR3, as DNA: TGTGCCAGCAGCTTGGAAGGGGACTATGGCTACACCTTC. J is TRBJ1-2 and V is TRBV5-6; tentatively, D is TRBD1 (5 bases). The germline V and J ends were trimmed by 0 bases and 3 bases, with 6 bases remaining between them. The CDR3 consists of 13 residues. Germline CDR1 reads SGHDT; CDR2 reads YYEEEE.

The V and J genes are TRBV6-1 and TRBJ1-2, with a weak D call TRBD1 (6 bases). This CDR3 is 14 amino acids long. V lost 2 bases and J lost 8, with 15 bases in between. Looked up from germline, CDR1 is MNHNS and CDR2 is SASEGT. The DNA of the CDR3 is TGTGCCAGCAGTGAATCCGGACAGTACTTAGGCTACACCTTC. It encodes CASSESGQYLGYTF.

V usage is TRBV19 and J usage is TRBJ2-7, with D perhaps matching TRBD1 (5 bases). The CDR3 covers 12 residues. Trimming took off 4 bases at V and 3 bases at J, with 7 bases between the two ends. CDR1 LNHDA and CDR2 SQIVND come from the germline V gene (reference sequence). The CDR3 region has the DNA TGTGCCAGTAGTACGCAGGGCTACGAGCAGTACTTC. It encodes CASSTQGYEQYF.

The rearrangement joins TRBV7-2 to TRBJ2-3; the D gene is possibly TRBD1 (5 bases). The germline V gene encodes CDR1 SGHTA and CDR2 FQGNSA. CDR3 size: 15 residues. Trimming removed 1 base from V and 1 base from J, with 9 bases in between. CDR3 amino acids: CASSLEPGRTDTQYF. Here the CDR3 DNA reads TGTGCCAGCAGCTTAGAGCCAGGGCGCACAGATACGCAGTATTTT.

J is TRBJ1-1 and V is TRBV2, with D maybe TRBD1 (5 bases). Per the germline V gene, CDR1 is SNHLY and CDR2 is FYNNEI. This CDR3 has 13 amino acids. The V and J ends lost 6 bases and 2 bases respectively, with 10 bases between them. The CDR3 sequence: CASRGQINTEAFF. The CDR3 nucleotides read TGTGCCAGCAGGGGGCAGATAAACACTGAAGCTTTCTTT. The full variable domain, its missing parts supplied by reference TRBV2 and TRBJ1-1, is EPEVTQTPSHQVTQMGQEVILRCVPISNHLYFYWYRQILGQKVEFLVSFYNNEISEKSEIFDDQFSVERPDGSNFTLKIRSTKLEDSAMYFCASRGQINTEAFFGQGTRLTVV.